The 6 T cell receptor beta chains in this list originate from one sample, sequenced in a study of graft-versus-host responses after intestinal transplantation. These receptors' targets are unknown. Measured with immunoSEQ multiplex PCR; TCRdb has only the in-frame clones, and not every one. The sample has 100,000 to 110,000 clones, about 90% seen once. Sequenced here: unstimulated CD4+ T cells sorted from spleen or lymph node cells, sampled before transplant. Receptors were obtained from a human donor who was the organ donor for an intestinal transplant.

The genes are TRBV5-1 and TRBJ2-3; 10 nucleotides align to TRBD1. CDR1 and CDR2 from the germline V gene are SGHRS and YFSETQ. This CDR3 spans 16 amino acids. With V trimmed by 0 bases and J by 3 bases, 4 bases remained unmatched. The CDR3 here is CASSLVWGQGTDTQYF. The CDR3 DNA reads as TGCGCCAGCAGCTTGGTCTGGGGACAGGGGACAGATACGCAGTATTTT. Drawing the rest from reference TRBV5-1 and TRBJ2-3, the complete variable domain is KAGVTQTPRYLIKTRGQQVTLSCSPISGHRSVSWYQQTPGQGLQFLFEYFSETQRNKGNFPGRFSGRQFSNSRSEMNVSTLELGDSALYLCASSLVWGQGTDTQYFGPGTRLTVL.

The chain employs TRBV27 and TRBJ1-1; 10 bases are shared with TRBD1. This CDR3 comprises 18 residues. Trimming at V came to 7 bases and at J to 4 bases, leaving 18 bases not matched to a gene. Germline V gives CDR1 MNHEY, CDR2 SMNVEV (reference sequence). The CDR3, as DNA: TGTGCCAGCACAGAGAGTCGGACAGGGGGATTCCGTGGCACTGAAGCTTTCTTT. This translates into CASTESRTGGFRGTEAFF.

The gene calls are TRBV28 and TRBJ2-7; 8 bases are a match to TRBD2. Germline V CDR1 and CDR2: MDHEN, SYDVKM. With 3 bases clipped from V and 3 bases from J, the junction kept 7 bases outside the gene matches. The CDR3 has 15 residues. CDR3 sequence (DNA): TGTGCCAGCAGTTTGGTAGCGGGGACCGACTACGAGCAGTACTTC. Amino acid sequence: CASSLVAGTDYEQYF. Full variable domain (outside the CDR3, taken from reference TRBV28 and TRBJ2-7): DVKVTQSSRYLVKRTGEKVFLECVQDMDHENMFWYRQDPGLGLRLIYFSYDVKMKEKGDIPEGYSVSREKKERFSLILESASTNQTSMYLCASSLVAGTDYEQYFGPGTRLTVT.

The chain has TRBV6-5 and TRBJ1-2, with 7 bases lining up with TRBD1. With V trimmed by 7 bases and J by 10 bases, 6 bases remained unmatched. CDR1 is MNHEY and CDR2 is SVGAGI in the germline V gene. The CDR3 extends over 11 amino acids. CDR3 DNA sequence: TGTGCCAGCAAGATAACAGGGGACTACACCTTC. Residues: CASKITGDYTF.

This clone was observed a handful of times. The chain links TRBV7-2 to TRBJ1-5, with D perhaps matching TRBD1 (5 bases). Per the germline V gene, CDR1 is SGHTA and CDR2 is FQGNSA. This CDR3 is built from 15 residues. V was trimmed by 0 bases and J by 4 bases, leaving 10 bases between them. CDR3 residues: CASSLAATVNQPQHF. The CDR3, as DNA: TGTGCCAGCAGCTTAGCGGCGACAGTGAATCAGCCCCAGCATTTT. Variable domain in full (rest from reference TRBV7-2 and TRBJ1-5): GAGVSQSPSNKVTEKGKDVELRCDPISGHTALYWYRQSLGQGLEFLIYFQGNSAPDKSGLPSDRFSAERTGGSVSTLTIQRTQQEDSAVYLCASSLAATVNQPQHFGDGTRLSIL.

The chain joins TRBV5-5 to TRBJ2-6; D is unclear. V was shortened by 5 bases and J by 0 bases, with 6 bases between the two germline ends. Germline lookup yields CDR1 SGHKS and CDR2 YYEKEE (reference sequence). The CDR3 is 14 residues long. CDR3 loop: CASRGVSGANVLTF. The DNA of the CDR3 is TGTGCCAGCAGAGGAGTCTCTGGGGCCAACGTCCTGACTTTC. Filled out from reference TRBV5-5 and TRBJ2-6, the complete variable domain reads DAGVTQSPTHLIKTRGQQVTLRCSPISGHKSVSWYQQVLGQGPQFIFQYYEKEERGRGNFPDRFSARQFPNYSSELNVNALLLGDSALYLCASRGVSGANVLTFGAGSRLTVL.